This T cell receptor beta chain was obtained from a study of response to subunit inactivated influenza vaccine. Study results and caveats: Researchers suggested that each seasonal influenza vaccination recruits few new T cells.

The CDR3 runs to 16 residues. V dropped 3 bases and J dropped 0; count of bases not matched to a gene: 1. In germline, CDR1 is LNHNV, CDR2 YYDKDF (reference sequence). This clonotype was counted between two and nine times. Its cognate antigen is unknown. TCRdb itself ran the RT-PCR reads through MiXCR, one entry per CDR3 protein. This table has about 160,000 distinct CDR3 sequences, about 10% appearing once. Here the sequenced sample was CD8+ T cells sorted from PBMCs, taken less than 30 months after vaccination. This clonotype was obtained from a man aged 50 to 69 who received an inactivated influenza vaccine. The gene calls are TRBV15 and TRBJ2-1; 11 bases map to TRBD1. Written as DNA, the CDR3 is TGTGCCACCAGCAGGGGGACAGGGGGCTCCTACAATGAGCAGTTCTTC. It codes for CATSRGTGGSYNEQFF.